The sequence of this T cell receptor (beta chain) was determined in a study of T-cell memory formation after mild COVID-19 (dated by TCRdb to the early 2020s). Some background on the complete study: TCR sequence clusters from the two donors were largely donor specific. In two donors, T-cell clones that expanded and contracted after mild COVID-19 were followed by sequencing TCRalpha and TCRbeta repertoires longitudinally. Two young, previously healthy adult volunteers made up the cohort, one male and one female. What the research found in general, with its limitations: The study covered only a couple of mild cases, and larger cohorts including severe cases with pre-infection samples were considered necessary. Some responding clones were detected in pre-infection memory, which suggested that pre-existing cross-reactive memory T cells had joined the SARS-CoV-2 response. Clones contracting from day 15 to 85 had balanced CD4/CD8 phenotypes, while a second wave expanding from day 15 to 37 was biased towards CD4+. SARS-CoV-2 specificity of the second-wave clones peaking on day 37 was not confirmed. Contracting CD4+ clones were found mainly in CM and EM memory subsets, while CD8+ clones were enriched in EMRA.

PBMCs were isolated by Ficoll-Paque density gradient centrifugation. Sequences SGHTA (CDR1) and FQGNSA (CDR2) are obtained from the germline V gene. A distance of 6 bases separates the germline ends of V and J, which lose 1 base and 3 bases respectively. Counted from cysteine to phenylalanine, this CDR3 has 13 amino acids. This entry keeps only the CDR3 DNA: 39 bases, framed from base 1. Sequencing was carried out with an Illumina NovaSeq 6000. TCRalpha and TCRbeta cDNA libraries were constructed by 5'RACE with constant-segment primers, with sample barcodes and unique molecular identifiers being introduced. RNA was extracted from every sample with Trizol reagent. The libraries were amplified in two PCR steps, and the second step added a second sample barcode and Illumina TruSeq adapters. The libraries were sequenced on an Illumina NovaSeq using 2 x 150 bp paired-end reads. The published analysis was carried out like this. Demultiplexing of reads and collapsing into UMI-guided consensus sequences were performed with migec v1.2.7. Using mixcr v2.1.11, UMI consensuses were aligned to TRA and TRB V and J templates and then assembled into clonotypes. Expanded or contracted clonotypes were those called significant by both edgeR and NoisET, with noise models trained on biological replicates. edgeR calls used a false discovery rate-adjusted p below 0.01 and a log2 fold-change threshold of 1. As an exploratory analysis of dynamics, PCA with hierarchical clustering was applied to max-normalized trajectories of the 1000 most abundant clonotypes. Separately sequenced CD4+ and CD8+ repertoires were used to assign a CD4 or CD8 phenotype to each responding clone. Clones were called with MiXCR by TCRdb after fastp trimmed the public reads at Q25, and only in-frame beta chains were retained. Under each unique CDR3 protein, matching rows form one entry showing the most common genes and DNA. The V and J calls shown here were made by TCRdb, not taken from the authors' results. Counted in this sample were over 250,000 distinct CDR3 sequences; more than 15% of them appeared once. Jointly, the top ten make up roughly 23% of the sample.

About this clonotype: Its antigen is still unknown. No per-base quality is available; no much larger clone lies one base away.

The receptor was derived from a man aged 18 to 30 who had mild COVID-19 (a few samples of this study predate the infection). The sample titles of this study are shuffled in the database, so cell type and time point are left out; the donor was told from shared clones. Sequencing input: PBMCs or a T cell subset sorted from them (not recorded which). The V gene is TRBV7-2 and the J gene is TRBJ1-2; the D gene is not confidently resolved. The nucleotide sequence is TGTGCCAGCAGCTTAGATTGGGACTATGGCTACACCTTC. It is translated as CASSLDWDYGYTF.